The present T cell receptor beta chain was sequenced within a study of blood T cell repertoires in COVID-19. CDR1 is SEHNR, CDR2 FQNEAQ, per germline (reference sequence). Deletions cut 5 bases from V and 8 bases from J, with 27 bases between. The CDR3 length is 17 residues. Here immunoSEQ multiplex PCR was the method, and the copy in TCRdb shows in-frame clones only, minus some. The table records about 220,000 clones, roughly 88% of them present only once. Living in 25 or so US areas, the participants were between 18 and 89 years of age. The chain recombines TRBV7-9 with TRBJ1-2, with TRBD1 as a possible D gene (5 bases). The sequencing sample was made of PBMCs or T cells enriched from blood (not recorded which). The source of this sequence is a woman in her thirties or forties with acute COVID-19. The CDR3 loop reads CASSPPGGDQGFVGYTF. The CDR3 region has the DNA TGTGCCAGCAGCCCACCCGGAGGGGATCAGGGTTTCGTAGGCTACACCTTC.